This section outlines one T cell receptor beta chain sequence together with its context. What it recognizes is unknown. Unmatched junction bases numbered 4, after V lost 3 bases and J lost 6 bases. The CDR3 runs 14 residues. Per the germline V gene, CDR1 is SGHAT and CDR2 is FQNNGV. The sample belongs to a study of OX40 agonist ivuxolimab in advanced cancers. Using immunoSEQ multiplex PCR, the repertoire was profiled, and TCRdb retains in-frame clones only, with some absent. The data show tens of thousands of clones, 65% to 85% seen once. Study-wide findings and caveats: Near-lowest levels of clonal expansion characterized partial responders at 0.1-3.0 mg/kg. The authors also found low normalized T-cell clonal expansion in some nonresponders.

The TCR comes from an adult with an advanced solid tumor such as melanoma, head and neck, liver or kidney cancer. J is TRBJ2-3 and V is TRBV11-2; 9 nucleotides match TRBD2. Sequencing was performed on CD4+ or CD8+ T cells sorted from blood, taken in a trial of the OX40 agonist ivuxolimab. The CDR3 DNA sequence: TGTGCCAGCAGCTTTAGCGGGAGTGCTGATACGCAGTATTTT. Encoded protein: CASSFSGSADTQYF.